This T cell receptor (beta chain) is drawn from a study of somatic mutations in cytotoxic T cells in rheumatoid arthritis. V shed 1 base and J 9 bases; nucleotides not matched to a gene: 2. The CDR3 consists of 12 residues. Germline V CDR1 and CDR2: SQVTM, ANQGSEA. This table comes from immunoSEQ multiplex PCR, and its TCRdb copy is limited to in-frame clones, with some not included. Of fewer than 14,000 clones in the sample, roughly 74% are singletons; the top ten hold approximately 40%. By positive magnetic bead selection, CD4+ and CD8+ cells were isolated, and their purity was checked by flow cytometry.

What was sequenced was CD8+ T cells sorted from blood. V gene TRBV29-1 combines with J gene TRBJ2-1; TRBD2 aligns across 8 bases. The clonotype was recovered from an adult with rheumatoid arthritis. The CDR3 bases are TGCAGCGTTGAAGGGCGGGGGGTTGAGCAGTTCTTC. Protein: CSVEGRGVEQFF.